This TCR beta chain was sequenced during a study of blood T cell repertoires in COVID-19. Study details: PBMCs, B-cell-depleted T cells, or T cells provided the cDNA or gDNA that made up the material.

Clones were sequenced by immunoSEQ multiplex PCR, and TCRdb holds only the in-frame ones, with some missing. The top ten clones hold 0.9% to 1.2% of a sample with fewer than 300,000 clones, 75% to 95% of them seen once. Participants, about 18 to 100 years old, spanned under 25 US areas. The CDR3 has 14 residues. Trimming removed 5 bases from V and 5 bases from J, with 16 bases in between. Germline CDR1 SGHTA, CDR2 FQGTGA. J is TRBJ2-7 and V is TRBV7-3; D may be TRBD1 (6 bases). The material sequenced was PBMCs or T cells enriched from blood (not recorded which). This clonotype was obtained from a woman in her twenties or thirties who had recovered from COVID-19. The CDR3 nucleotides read TGTGCCAGCAGCCCCTCTCAGGGGTTTCACGAGCAGTACTTC. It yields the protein CASSPSQGFHEQYF.